This TCR beta chain was obtained from a study of blood T cell repertoires in COVID-19. Across the whole study: The United States, Italy and Spain provided the acute and convalescent COVID-19 samples. T cells, B-cell-depleted T cells, or PBMCs supplied cDNA or gDNA.

In the original analysis: Amplification from reference gene primers served as the basis for estimated nucleated cell counts. Profiled with immunoSEQ multiplex PCR; TCRdb holds only in-frame clones, not every one. V, J and clone size are those of that table, while D and trimming were read from the DNA. Of 40,000 or so clones listed, roughly 90% were seen once; the top ten hold 20% to 25%. Germline loops: CDR1 KGHSH, CDR2 LQKENI. Trimming pared 2 bases from V and 8 bases from J, leaving 21 bases between. The CDR3 sequence is 16 residues long. The TCR was taken from a man in his forties or fifties with active COVID-19. Sequencing was performed on peripheral blood. This chain connects TRBV18 to TRBJ2-5; D uncertain. The CDR3 coding sequence is TGTGCCAGCTCACCAGACACCGGATTCCCCCAAGTAACCCAGTACTTC. Amino acids: CASSPDTGFPQVTQYF. Filled out from reference TRBV18 and TRBJ2-5, the complete variable domain reads NAGVMQNPRHLVRRRGQEARLRCSPMKGHSHVYWYRQLPEEGLKFMVYLQKENIIDESGMPKERFSAEFPKEGPSILRIQQVVRGDSAAYFCASSPDTGFPQVTQYFGPGTRLLVL.